Following are 23 T cell receptor beta chains from one sample sequenced in a study of beta chain features in type 1 diabetes. Study-wide results and caveats: In all four CD4+ subsets, TCRB CDR3 length was significantly, moderately reduced in type 1 diabetes.

No antigen is known for these receptors. Expressed TCRB transcripts got sequenced, as all isolated RNA was reverse transcribed. TCRdb's copy holds only in-frame clones and misses some; the assay was immunoSEQ multiplex PCR. The table shows approximately 150,000 clones, with roughly 60% occurring only once. Specimen: naive CD4+ T cells from blood. These TCRs come from a man aged 25-45 years with type 1 diabetes.

This rearrangement joins TRBV7-2 to TRBJ1-5; D perhaps matches TRBD1 (5 bases). Germline assignment: CDR1 SGHTA and CDR2 FQGNSA. The CDR3 runs 16 residues. The V end lost 5 bases, the J end lost 5 bases, and 19 bases lay between the germline ends. CDR3 amino acids: CASSPTPQGGDQPQHF. CDR3 DNA: TGTGCCAGCAGCCCAACCCCTCAGGGCGGGGATCAGCCCCAGCATTTT.

The chain has TRBV29-1 and TRBJ2-1, with TRBD1 as a possible D gene (5 bases). Trimming took 4 bases from V and 7 from J, leaving 11 bases between them. There are 12 residues in the CDR3. Germline assignment: CDR1 SQVTM and CDR2 ANQGSEA. DNA of the CDR3: TGCAGCGTTGTTCCAGACAGTAATGAGCAGTTCTTC. This gives the protein CSVVPDSNEQFF.

The rearrangement links TRBV4-3 to TRBJ1-2; D gene unclear. The CDR3 sequence is 16 residues long. Germline V gene sequence: CDR1 LGHNA, CDR2 YSLEER. Trimming took 0 bases from V and 0 from J, leaving 11 bases between them. The CDR3 reads CASSQDIGQANYGYTF. CDR3 nucleotides: TGCGCCAGCAGCCAAGATATAGGGCAGGCTAACTATGGCTACACCTTC.

The chain combines TRBV10-3 with TRBJ1-1; maybe TRBD1 (5 bases). The CDR3 totals 14 residues. Germline lookup yields CDR1 ENHRY and CDR2 SYGVKD. Trimming cost V 0 bases and J 1 base, with 6 bases left between them. CDR3 sequence reads: CAISESDKNTEAFF. The CDR3 DNA follows: TGTGCCATCAGTGAGTCGGACAAGAACACTGAAGCTTTCTTT.

The chain couples TRBV19 to TRBJ2-7; D possibly matches TRBD1 or TRBD2 (5 bases each). The CDR3 consists of 14 residues. Trimming removed 5 bases from V and 2 bases from J, with 13 bases in between. Germline CDR1 LNHDA, CDR2 SQIVND (reference sequence). The CDR3 coding sequence is TGTGCCAGTAGTCTCCGGGACGGGACCTACGAGCAGTACTTC. Protein product: CASSLRDGTYEQYF.

A few counts support this clone. The chain links TRBV27 to TRBJ2-5, with D possibly being TRBD1 (6 bases). The ends were cut back, 6 bases at V and 2 bases at J, with 19 bases in the middle. The CDR3 runs to 16 residues. Germline loops: CDR1 MNHEY, CDR2 SMNVEV (reference sequence). The CDR3 sequence: CASSSLGTRYQETQYF. The CDR3 bases are TGTGCCAGCAGCTCCCTAGGGACAAGGTATCAAGAGACCCAGTACTTC.

The chain is built from TRBV9 and TRBJ2-1; 9 nucleotides match TRBD1. Germline V gives CDR1 SGDLS, CDR2 YYNGEE. V lost 2 bases and J lost 5; bases outside the gene matches: 5. The CDR3 spans 15 residues. The CDR3 coding sequence is TGTGCCAGCAGCGTCCGGGACAGGGAACACAATGAGCAGTTCTTC. Its protein is CASSVRDREHNEQFF.

The rearrangement uses TRBV5-1 and TRBJ2-3; the D is unclear. The CDR3 contains 13 residues. V lost 4 bases, J lost 4 bases, and 10 bases lay in between. Germline V CDR1 and CDR2: SGHRS, YFSETQ. Here the CDR3 DNA reads TGCGCCAGCAGCCCCTTTAGGCCAGATACGCAGTATTTT. Its translation is CASSPFRPDTQYF.

This chain uses TRBV30 with TRBJ2-5; D is possibly TRBD1 (6 bases). V was trimmed by 3 bases and J by 4 bases, leaving 9 bases between them. The CDR3 covers 12 residues. In germline, CDR1 is GTSNPN, CDR2 SVGIG (reference sequence). The CDR3 loop reads CAWRGGVETQYF. The CDR3 DNA is TGTGCCTGGAGAGGGGGAGTAGAGACCCAGTACTTC.

A single count supports this clone. The chain uses TRBV9 and TRBJ2-1; weak D call: TRBD2 (5 bases). The CDR3 is 13 residues long. V was cut by 4 bases and J by 4 bases, with 9 bases left in between. Germline V gene sequence: CDR1 SGDLS, CDR2 YYNGEE. The CDR3: CASSPWEYNEQFF. The CDR3 DNA follows: TGTGCCAGCAGCCCGTGGGAGTACAATGAGCAGTTCTTC.

The chain employs TRBV30 and TRBJ2-3, with D possibly TRBD2 on 6 matching bases. CDR1 is GTSNPN and CDR2 is SVGIG in the germline V gene (reference sequence). The CDR3 contains 15 residues. The V end was cut by 0 bases, the J end by 1 base, with 11 bases between. The CDR3 nucleotides read TGTGCCTGGAGTGTACGGAGGGTCGGCACAGATACGCAGTATTTT. Translated: CAWSVRRVGTDTQYF.

The J gene is TRBJ2-7, the V gene TRBV7-2; D is undetermined. Germline V gene lookup returns CDR1 SGHTA and CDR2 FQGNSA. Trimming took 4 bases from V and 3 from J, leaving 4 bases between them. The CDR3 sequence is 11 residues long. The CDR3 DNA is TGTGCCAGCAGCTCAAACTACGAGCAGTACTTC. Its translation: CASSSNYEQYF.

V is TRBV29-1 and J is TRBJ2-1, with D tentatively TRBD1 (5 bases). V lost 4 bases to trimming and J lost 6 bases, with 19 bases between them. The germline V gene encodes CDR1 SQVTM and CDR2 ANQGSEA. This CDR3 contains 15 residues. The CDR3: CSVALQGIWGNEQFF. CDR3 DNA: TGCAGCGTTGCTCTGCAGGGAATATGGGGCAATGAGCAGTTCTTC.

The CDR3 here is CAWSTRLAGGWRETQYF. In nucleotides, the CDR3 is TGTGCCTGGAGTACGAGACTAGCGGGGGGCTGGCGGGAGACCCAGTACTTC. V and J are TRBV30 and TRBJ2-5; 13 bases map to TRBD2. The CDR3 contains 17 residues. V lost 2 bases, J lost 5 bases, and 11 bases stayed unmatched. Germline CDR1 is GTSNPN and CDR2 is SVGIG (reference sequence).

The chain uses TRBV5-4 and TRBJ2-5; D tentatively fits TRBD1 or TRBD2 (5 bases each). CDR1 and CDR2 (germline): SGHNT, YYREEE (reference sequence). V was clipped by 1 base and J by 5 bases, with 9 bases between them. The CDR3 has 13 residues. This CDR3 reads CASSLYGTETQYF. The CDR3 DNA is TGTGCCAGCAGCTTGTACGGGACGGAGACCCAGTACTTC.

The chain uses TRBV30 and TRBJ2-5; TRBD2 agrees at 14 bases. The germline V gene encodes CDR1 GTSNPN and CDR2 SVGIG (reference sequence). The length of the CDR3 is 16 residues. J was trimmed by 0 bases and V by 0 bases; bases with no gene match: 0. The CDR3 DNA sequence: TGTGCCTGGAGTGTGGGACTAGCGGGGGACCAAGAGACCCAGTACTTC. As protein: CAWSVGLAGDQETQYF.

The chain couples TRBV7-9 to TRBJ1-2; D call uncertain. Germline-derived CDR1 and CDR2 are SEHNR and FQNEAQ (reference sequence). Trimming took 1 base from V and 0 from J, leaving 3 bases between them. The CDR3 spans 13 residues. CDR3 sequence: CASSLGANYGYTF. The CDR3, as DNA: TGTGCCAGCAGCTTAGGGGCTAACTATGGCTACACCTTC.

V usage is TRBV9 and J usage is TRBJ2-7, with D uncertain. Looked up from germline, CDR1 is SGDLS and CDR2 is YYNGEE. V shed 3 bases and J shed 2 bases, with 12 bases lying between them. The CDR3 is made up of 14 amino acids. The CDR3 bases are TGTGCCAGCAGCGCCCTGGGCGGCCCCTACGAGCAGTACTTC. This codes for CASSALGGPYEQYF. Supplemented by reference TRBV9 and TRBJ2-7, the full variable domain reads DSGVTQTPKHLITATGQRVTLRCSPRSGDLSVYWYQQSLDQGLQFLIQYYNGEERAKGNILERFSAQQFPDLHSELNLSSLELGDSALYFCASSALGGPYEQYFGPGTRLTVT.

The chain couples TRBV5-1 to TRBJ2-7, with no clear D. Per germline, CDR1 SGHRS and CDR2 YFSETQ. This CDR3 is 16 amino acids long. The V and J ends lost 0 bases and 2 bases respectively, with 15 bases between them. The CDR3 loop reads CASSLAGQRSAYEQYF. The CDR3 bases are TGCGCCAGCAGCTTGGCAGGTCAGAGATCCGCCTACGAGCAGTACTTC.

Points on this clone: The same CDR3 also results from other DNA sequences found in this sample. The rearrangement joins TRBV29-1 to TRBJ1-1, with D tentatively TRBD1 (5 bases). V was clipped by 6 bases and J by 1 base, with 9 bases between them. Germline V gene data show CDR1 as SQVTM and CDR2 as ANQGSEA. The CDR3 has 12 amino acids. The CDR3 is CSVSQGNTEAFF. CDR3 sequence (DNA): TGCAGCGTCTCTCAGGGGAACACTGAAGCTTTCTTT.

There are a few counts of this clone. V usage is TRBV7-9 and J usage is TRBJ2-3; D might be TRBD2 (6 bases). Germline loops: CDR1 SEHNR, CDR2 FQNEAQ (reference sequence). V lost 6 bases and J lost 6, with 7 bases in between. This CDR3 has 11 residues. For the CDR3, the DNA is TGTGCCAGCAGTGCGGGGGATACGCAGTATTTT. It encodes CASSAGDTQYF.

The V and J genes are TRBV4-3 and TRBJ2-5; TRBD2 matches 9 bases. The CDR3 spans 16 residues. The germline CDR1 and CDR2 sequences are LGHNA and YSLEER. The V and J ends lost 0 bases and 1 base, in that order; junction bases with no gene match: 3. For the CDR3, the DNA is TGCGCCAGCAGCCAAGAGGGGACTAGCCCCCAAGAGACCCAGTACTTC. This sequence encodes CASSQEGTSPQETQYF.

This chain links TRBV6-5 with TRBJ2-7; no definite D call. The CDR3 is 13 residues long. Trimming removed 6 bases at V and 6 bases at J, with 15 bases between. Germline CDR1 reads MNHEY; CDR2 reads SVGAGI. The CDR3 spells CASRRPASGEQYF. For the CDR3, the DNA is TGTGCCAGCAGGCGCCCGGCTAGTGGCGAGCAGTACTTC.